Presented here are 22 T cell receptor beta chains from one specimen sequenced in a study of T cells expressing NK-cell markers. TCRdb re-called the 5' RACE reads; every CDR3 protein appears as one record, without DNA. The sample's table shows 550,000 or so distinct CDR3 sequences. What was sequenced was blood T cells: a sorted CD56 or NKG2C T cell subset, CD4+ or CD8+ T cells, or bulk PBMC T cells (not recorded which). The origin of the receptors is a man in his late teens or twenties in good health.

J is TRBJ1-1 and V is TRBV5-1; the TCRdb call, TRBD1, lacks DNA for checking. Germline CDR1 is SGHRS and CDR2 is YFSETQ. This CDR3 has 16 residues. The CDR3 is CASSLVSSGPNTEAFF.

The CDR3 here is CASGDRSTDTQYF. The chain recombines TRBV12-3 or TRBV12-4 with TRBJ2-3; checking the TCRdb D call of TRBD1 is not possible without DNA. This CDR3 spans 13 amino acids.

CDR3: CASSLQLGPSGIVDTQYF. V and J are TRBV12-3 or TRBV12-4 and TRBJ2-3; absent DNA, TCRdb's TRBD2 call cannot be checked. The CDR3 covers 18 residues.

The rearrangement uses TRBV6-5 and TRBJ1-1. This CDR3 has 15 amino acids. The germline CDR1 and CDR2 sequences are MNHEY and SVGAGI. CDR3 sequence reads: CASHWKGSLPTEAFF.

CDR3 region: CASRPREGLNNEQFF. The chain links TRBV5-1 to TRBJ2-1; TCRdb selects TRBD2, and the lack of DNA leaves this call unchecked. In germline, CDR1 is SGHRS, CDR2 YFSETQ. This CDR3 is built from 15 residues.

This chain links TRBV20-1 with TRBJ2-3. This CDR3 comprises 14 residues. Germline lookup yields CDR1 DFQATT and CDR2 SNEGSKA (reference sequence). The CDR3 sequence: CSAAFPGITDTQYF.

The rearrangement joins TRBV3-1 to TRBJ2-3. CDR1 LGHDT and CDR2 YNNKEL come from the germline V gene (reference sequence). The CDR3 loop spans 13 amino acids. The CDR3 spells CASSQSRTDTQYF.

V and J are TRBV5-1 and TRBJ2-6; TCRdb outputs TRBD1, but without DNA this stays unchecked. The CDR3 sequence is 20 residues long. Germline V gives CDR1 SGHRS, CDR2 YFSETQ. CDR3 loop: CASSLLFRPGVLSGANVLTF.

The chain links TRBV5-1 to TRBJ2-2; TCRdb calls TRBD1, which cannot be checked without DNA. The CDR3 totals 16 residues. The germline V gene has CDR1 SGHRS and CDR2 YFSETQ. CDR3 in amino acids: CASSQGTGVLGGELFF.

V gene TRBV20-1 combines with J gene TRBJ2-1; TCRdb selects TRBD2, and the lack of DNA leaves this call unchecked. The germline V gene encodes CDR1 DFQATT and CDR2 SNEGSKA (reference sequence). There are 15 residues in the CDR3. Here the CDR3 reads CSAHQPGGPLNEQFF.

V usage is TRBV24-1 and J usage is TRBJ2-1; TCRdb picks TRBD2, but there is no DNA to check that call. CDR1 is KGHDR and CDR2 is SFDVKD in the germline V gene. The CDR3 totals 13 residues. The CDR3 spells CATSDGDFLSQFF.

The chain uses TRBV5-1 and TRBJ1-4; TCRdb's D call of TRBD1 is untestable without DNA. The CDR3 totals 15 residues. The germline V gene has CDR1 SGHRS and CDR2 YFSETQ. This CDR3 reads CASSFRTGAREKLFF.

The rearrangement links TRBV7-9 to TRBJ2-5; the D gene TCRdb calls, TRBD1, cannot be checked with no DNA. Germline lookup yields CDR1 SEHNR and CDR2 FQNEAQ (reference sequence). This CDR3 is 14 amino acids long. CDR3: CASSNWDSQETQYF.

The chain joins TRBV12-3 or TRBV12-4 to TRBJ1-6; the TCRdb D gene call, TRBD1, has no DNA to confirm it. The length of the CDR3 is 15 residues. The CDR3 protein is CASSAQDRGRSPLHF.

The chain combines TRBV19 with TRBJ2-7; TCRdb's D call of TRBD1 is untestable without DNA. Germline CDR1 reads LNHDA; CDR2 reads SQIVND (reference sequence). The CDR3 loop spans 15 amino acids. CDR3 loop: CASSFGGQGPYEQYF.

J is TRBJ2-7 and V is TRBV11-2; there is no DNA to check the TCRdb D call of TRBD2. The germline V gene encodes CDR1 SGHAT and CDR2 FQNNGV. CDR3 size: 14 residues. The CDR3 loop reads CASRNGTSVGEQYF. The full variable domain, its missing parts supplied by reference TRBV11-2 and TRBJ2-7, is EAGVAQSPRYKIIEKRQSVAFWCNPISGHATLYWYQQILGQGPKLLIQFQNNGVVDDSQLPKDRFSAERLKGVDSTLKIQPAKLEDSAVYLCASRNGTSVGEQYFGPGTRLTVT.

The chain carries TRBV29-1 and TRBJ1-5; with no DNA, the TCRdb D assignment of TRBD1 cannot be verified. CDR3 length equals 12 residues. The germline CDR1 and CDR2 sequences are SQVTM and ANQGSEA. CDR3 sequence: CSVQGDDQPQHF.

The chain uses TRBV4-1 and TRBJ2-3; TCRdb designates TRBD2, a call that cannot be tested without DNA. Germline V CDR1 and CDR2: MGHRA, YSYEKL. The CDR3 covers 14 residues. CDR3 residues: CASSQLLVSDTQYF.

This chain joins TRBV30 and TRBJ1-5; TCRdb's D gene call, TRBD1, goes unchecked for lack of DNA. CDR3 length equals 13 residues. Looked up from germline, CDR1 is GTSNPN and CDR2 is SVGIG (reference sequence). The chain's CDR3 is CAWNRESSQPQHF.

The chain is built from TRBV24-1 and TRBJ2-6. The CDR3 sequence is 17 residues long. The germline V gene encodes CDR1 KGHDR and CDR2 SFDVKD. The CDR3 region is CATSGGQDASCANVLTF.

The chain couples TRBV10-3 to TRBJ2-1; TCRdb lists TRBD2, though no DNA is available to test this call. Germline V gives CDR1 ENHRY, CDR2 SYGVKD. The CDR3 is 14 residues long. CDR3 residues: CATRLAGADNEQFF.

The J gene is TRBJ2-3, the V gene TRBV12-3 or TRBV12-4; the TCRdb D gene call, TRBD2, has no DNA to confirm it. The CDR3 extends over 13 amino acids. CDR3 sequence reads: CASSPGSSGTQYF.